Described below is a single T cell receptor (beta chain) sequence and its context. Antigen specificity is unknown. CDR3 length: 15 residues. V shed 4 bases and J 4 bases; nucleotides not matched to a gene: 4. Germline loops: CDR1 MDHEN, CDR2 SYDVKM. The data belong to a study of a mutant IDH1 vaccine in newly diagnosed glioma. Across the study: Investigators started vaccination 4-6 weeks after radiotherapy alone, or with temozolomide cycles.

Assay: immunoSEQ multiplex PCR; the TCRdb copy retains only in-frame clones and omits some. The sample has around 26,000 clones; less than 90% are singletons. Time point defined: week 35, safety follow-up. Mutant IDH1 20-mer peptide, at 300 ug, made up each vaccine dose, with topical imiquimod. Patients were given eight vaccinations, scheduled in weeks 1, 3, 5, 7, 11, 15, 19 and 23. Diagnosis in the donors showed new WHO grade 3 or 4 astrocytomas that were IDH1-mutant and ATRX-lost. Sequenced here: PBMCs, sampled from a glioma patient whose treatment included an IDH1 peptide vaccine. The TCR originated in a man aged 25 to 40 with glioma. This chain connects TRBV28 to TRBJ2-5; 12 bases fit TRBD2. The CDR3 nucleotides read TGTGCCAGCAGTTCCACTAGCGGGAGGCTAGAGACCCAGTACTTC. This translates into CASSSTSGRLETQYF. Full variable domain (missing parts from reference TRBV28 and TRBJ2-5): DVKVTQSSRYLVKRTGEKVFLECVQDMDHENMFWYRQDPGLGLRLIYFSYDVKMKEKGDIPEGYSVSREKKERFSLILESASTNQTSMYLCASSSTSGRLETQYFGPGTRLLVL.